This T cell receptor beta chain was identified during a study of cytomegalovirus exposure and HLA in healthy donors. Study-wide context: Genotyping of roughly 400 donors showed that about 83% belonged to the Caucasian-associated ancestry cluster.

This CDR3 is built from 16 residues. From germline, CDR1 is ENHRY and CDR2 SYGVKD. Trimming left V 3 bases short and J 1 base short, with 14 bases between. PCR involved 60 Vbeta and 13 Jbeta primers. This table comes from immunoSEQ multiplex PCR, and its TCRdb copy is limited to in-frame clones, with some not included. The sample lists about 130,000 clones, roughly 9.6% occurring once. The clonotype originates from a woman in her forties in good health and CMV-seropositive. Specimen: PBMCs. The chain employs TRBV10-3 and TRBJ2-3, with D tentatively TRBD1 (5 bases). As DNA, the CDR3 is TGTGCCATCAGTGATTTACGACAGATTGGCACAGATACGCAGTATTTT. As protein: CAISDLRQIGTDTQYF.